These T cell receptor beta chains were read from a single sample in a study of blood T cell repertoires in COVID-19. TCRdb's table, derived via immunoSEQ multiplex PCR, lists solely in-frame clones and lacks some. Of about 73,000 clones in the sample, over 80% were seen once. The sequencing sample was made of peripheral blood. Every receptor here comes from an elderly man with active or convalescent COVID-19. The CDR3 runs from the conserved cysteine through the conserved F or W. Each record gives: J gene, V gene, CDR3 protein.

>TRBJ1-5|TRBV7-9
CASSDDRAVQPQHF
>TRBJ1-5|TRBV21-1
CASTTRDRALNQPQHF
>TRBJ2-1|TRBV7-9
CASSQLAGSVNEQFF
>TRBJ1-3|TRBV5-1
CASSSSSGNTIYF
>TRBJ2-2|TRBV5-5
CASSPRLAGGPGELFF
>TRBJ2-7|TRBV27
CASRTRGRWIYEQYF
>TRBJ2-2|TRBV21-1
CASSKAVSGGLNTGELFF
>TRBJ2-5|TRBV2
CASHRDRGRETQYF
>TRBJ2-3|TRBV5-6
CASSLEQAQYF
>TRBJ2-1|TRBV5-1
CASSSWTSGRNEQFF
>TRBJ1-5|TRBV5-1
CASSTGTGGSNQPQHF
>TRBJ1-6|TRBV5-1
CASSLVAGGIALHF
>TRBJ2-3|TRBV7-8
CASSLARSGGHSDTQYF
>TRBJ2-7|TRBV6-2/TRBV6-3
CASSSGTSYEQYF
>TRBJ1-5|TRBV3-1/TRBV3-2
CASRPGQGRYYSNQPQHF
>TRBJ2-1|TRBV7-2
CASSLSSHEQFF
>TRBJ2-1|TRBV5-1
CASSDTASSYNEQFF
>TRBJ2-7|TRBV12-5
CASGLVREQYF